This TCR beta chain was obtained from a study of cytomegalovirus exposure and HLA in healthy donors. V lost 2 bases, J lost 2 bases, and 11 bases lay in between. CDR3 length equals 14 residues. From germline, CDR1 is SGHNT and CDR2 YYREEE (reference sequence). The PCR made use of 60 Vbeta and 13 Jbeta primers. Sequencing was performed with immunoSEQ multiplex PCR; in TCRdb, only in-frame clones are kept and a portion is missing. The sample includes approximately 130,000 clones, roughly four fifths seen only once; the top ten take about 1.7%. The rearrangement uses TRBV5-4 and TRBJ2-7; the D gene is possibly TRBD1 (6 bases). The TCR comes from a woman between 45 and 60 years old in good health and CMV-seronegative. The specimen sequenced was PBMCs. The CDR3 loop is CASSLDRPTYEQYF. CDR3 DNA sequence: TGTGCCAGCAGCTTAGACAGGCCGACCTACGAGCAGTACTTC.